This TCR beta chain was obtained from a study of Ad26.COV2.S vaccination and SARS-CoV-2 variants. Some clones are missing from TCRdb's copy, which holds only in-frame ones; the method was immunoSEQ multiplex PCR. This sample has around 450,000 clones, with around 89% found just once. Germline lookup yields CDR1 SGHVS and CDR2 FNYEAQ. Trimming left V 1 base short and J 1 base short, with 11 bases between. The CDR3 extends over 15 amino acids. This clone was counted once. Treatment meaning: 15 to 20 received Ad26.COV2.S at low or high dose, single or two shots; roughly five received placebo; per-sample allocation not given. Sampling took place 63 days after the first vaccine or placebo injection.

The rearrangement joins TRBV7-6 to TRBJ2-7; no reliable D call. The receptor's source is a person between 18 and 65 years old who received the Ad26.COV2.S COVID-19 vaccine or a placebo. Specimen: peripheral blood, collected in a trial of Ad26.COV2.S vaccine versus placebo. The CDR3 coding sequence is TGTGCCAGCAGCTTAGTTCAAGGGATGTCCTACGAGCAGTACTTC. Translation: CASSLVQGMSYEQYF. Combining the CDR3 with reference TRBV7-6 and TRBJ2-7 gives the whole variable domain GAGVSQSPRYKVTKRGQDVALRCDPISGHVSLYWYRQALGQGPEFLTYFNYEAQQDKSGLPNDRFSAERPEGSISTLTIQRTEQRDSAMYRCASSLVQGMSYEQYFGPGTRLTVT.